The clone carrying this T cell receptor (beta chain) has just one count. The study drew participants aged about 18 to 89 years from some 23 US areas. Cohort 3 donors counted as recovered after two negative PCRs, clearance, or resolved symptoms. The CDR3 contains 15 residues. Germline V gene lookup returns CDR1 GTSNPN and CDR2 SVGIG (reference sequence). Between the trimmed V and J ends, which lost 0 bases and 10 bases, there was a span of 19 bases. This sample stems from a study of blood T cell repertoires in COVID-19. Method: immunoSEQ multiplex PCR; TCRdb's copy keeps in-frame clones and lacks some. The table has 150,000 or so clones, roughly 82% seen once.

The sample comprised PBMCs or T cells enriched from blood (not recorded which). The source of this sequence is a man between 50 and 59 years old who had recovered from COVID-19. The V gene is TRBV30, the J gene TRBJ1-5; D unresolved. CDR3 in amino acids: CAWSVGQNPSNPQHF. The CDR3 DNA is TGTGCCTGGAGTGTAGGGCAGAATCCTAGCAATCCCCAGCATTTT.